Shown below are 9 T cell receptor beta chains from a single sample sequenced in a study of resident and recirculating memory T cells in vitiligo. Sequenced by immunoSEQ multiplex PCR; TCRdb stores in-frame clones only, minus some. The profile covers 75,000 to 85,000 clones, with around 92% appearing a single time and roughly 5.1% taken by the ten largest. The sequenced sample was blood. The receptors were gathered from a male donor with vitiligo.

V usage is TRBV4-1 and J usage is TRBJ2-5; TRBD2 matches 8 bases. The V gene end was trimmed by 3 bases and the J gene end by 5 bases; junction bases not matched to a gene: 14. The V gene's germline CDR1 is MGHRA and CDR2 YSYEKL. The CDR3 is made up of 17 amino acids. CDR3 residues: CASSQAVGGGILETQYF. The CDR3 nucleotides read TGCGCCAGCAGCCAGGCCGTCGGGGGGGGTATCTTGGAGACCCAGTACTTC.

The chain has TRBV18 and TRBJ1-3; D gene ambiguous. CDR1 KGHSH and CDR2 LQKENI come from the germline V gene. The CDR3 loop spans 17 amino acids. V lost 3 bases and J lost 1, with 16 bases in between. For the CDR3, the DNA is TGTGCCAGCTCACCGCGGCCTTCTATACGGTCTGGAAACACCATATATTTT. Translation: CASSPRPSIRSGNTIYF.

The rearrangement uses TRBV5-1 and TRBJ2-4, with TRBD2 matching over 7 bases. Germline assignment: CDR1 SGHRS and CDR2 YFSETQ. Trimming took 4 bases from V and 3 from J; bases not matched to a gene: 7. The CDR3 is 15 amino acids. CDR3 nucleotide sequence: TGCGCCAGCAGCGCGGGGGTATGGGGCAAAAACATTCAGTACTTC. Translated, it gives CASSAGVWGKNIQYF.

V usage is TRBV6-4 and J usage is TRBJ2-1; TRBD2 matches 8 bases. The V gene's germline CDR1 is MRHNA and CDR2 SNTAGT. The CDR3 covers 16 residues. V trimming: 0 bases; J trimming: 9 bases; junction bases outside the gene matches: 10. CDR3 region: CASSDSTGGGRSEQFF. Here the CDR3 DNA reads TGTGCCAGCAGTGACTCGACCGGGGGGGGTAGAAGTGAGCAGTTCTTC.

The chain employs TRBV13 and TRBJ2-3; D gene ambiguous. Germline V gives CDR1 PRHDT, CDR2 FYEKMQ (reference sequence). V was shortened by 4 bases and J by 0 bases, with 17 bases between the two germline ends. The length of the CDR3 is 17 residues. CDR3 sequence (DNA): TGTGCCAGCAGCTCCGTGCTCGAGGCGGCTAGCACAGATACGCAGTATTTT. Residues: CASSSVLEAASTDTQYF. Drawing the rest from reference TRBV13 and TRBJ2-3, the complete variable domain is AAGVIQSPRHLIKEKRETATLKCYPIPRHDTVYWYQQGPGQDPQFLISFYEKMQSDKGSIPDRFSAQQFSDYHSELNMSSLELGDSALYFCASSSVLEAASTDTQYFGPGTRLTVL.

The V gene is TRBV10-3, the J gene TRBJ1-3, with D perhaps matching TRBD1 (5 bases). Trimming removed 5 bases from V and 11 bases from J, with 13 bases in between. The CDR3 extends over 12 amino acids. CDR1 and CDR2 from the germline V gene are ENHRY and SYGVKD. CDR3 in DNA: TGTGCCATCAGTAACCCACAGGACGCCATATATTTT. This sequence encodes CAISNPQDAIYF.

This chain connects TRBV29-1 to TRBJ2-5, with D possibly matching TRBD2 (5 bases). The V gene lost 4 bases and the J gene lost 7 bases, with 13 bases spanning the gap. The CDR3 is 12 amino acids. The germline V gene encodes CDR1 SQVTM and CDR2 ANQGSEA. CDR3 protein: CSVGAEEGTQYF. As DNA, the CDR3 is TGCAGCGTTGGGGCGGAGGAAGGGACCCAGTACTTC.

The chain uses TRBV11-2 and TRBJ2-3; 9 bases align to TRBD1. The CDR3 covers 13 residues. Germline V gives CDR1 SGHAT, CDR2 FQNNGV. The trim removed 0 bases at V and 15 bases at J, leaving 7 bases unmatched. This chain's CDR3 is CASSLERRQGEYF. DNA for the CDR3: TGTGCCAGCAGCTTAGAAAGGAGACAGGGGGAATATTTT.

This clone showed up just once. The chain carries TRBV19 and TRBJ1-2, with 7 bases that match TRBD1. J gave up 6 bases and V 8 bases, and 6 bases lay outside the gene matches. CDR1 and CDR2 from the germline V gene are LNHDA and SQIVND (reference sequence). This CDR3 region has 12 residues. This CDR3 is CASPGQDNGYTF. The CDR3 nucleotides read TGTGCCAGTCCCGGACAGGATAATGGCTACACCTTC.